This is a list of T cell receptor beta chains from one sample in a study of T cell repertoires in cytomegalovirus infection. MiXCR was run by TCRdb on the reads, yielding one entry per CDR3 protein. The sample holds fewer than 900,000 distinct CDR3 sequences, under 35% seen once. Their target antigens are unknown. This material consisted of cultured CD8+ T cells from PBMCs, taken from culture after CMV antigen stimulation. These receptors came from a human donor in good health (CMV status not recorded). Some clones in this sample may be carry-over from other donors' samples. The CDR3 runs from the conserved cysteine through the conserved F or W. The order of the fields is J gene, V gene, clone size, CDR3 protein. Clone size, where shown, is once, few, many, or a class for clones that have expanded.

J gene: TRBJ1-6
V gene: TRBV3-1
clone size: NA
CDR3 protein: CASSLRGAVSSYNSPLHF

J gene: TRBJ1-5
V gene: TRBV6-6
clone size: many
CDR3 protein: CASSYLQNQPQHF

J gene: TRBJ1-5
V gene: TRBV2
clone size: few
CDR3 protein: CASSEEGYSNQPQHF

J gene: TRBJ2-7
V gene: TRBV7-2
clone size: many
CDR3 protein: CASSLDVQPPYEQYF

J gene: TRBJ1-5
V gene: TRBV19
clone size: few
CDR3 protein: CASRDPTVDAIQPQHF

J gene: TRBJ1-2
V gene: TRBV7-9
clone size: few
CDR3 protein: CASSLVGMGLNYGYTF

J gene: TRBJ2-5
V gene: TRBV6-1
clone size: NA
CDR3 protein: CASSEAGQGIRETQYF

J gene: TRBJ1-1
V gene: TRBV7-2
clone size: few
CDR3 protein: CASSSLRASTEAFF

J gene: TRBJ2-3
V gene: TRBV6-2/TRBV6-3
clone size: NA
CDR3 protein: CASTQAGGSTDTQYF

J gene: TRBJ2-3
V gene: TRBV6-2/TRBV6-3
clone size: few
CDR3 protein: CASSYYRVDTQYF

J gene: TRBJ1-1
V gene: TRBV7-6
clone size: NA
CDR3 protein: CASSSGGGTGRTEAFF

J gene: TRBJ2-3
V gene: TRBV7-6
clone size: NA
CDR3 protein: CASSDKYRTQYF

J gene: TRBJ2-1
V gene: TRBV2
clone size: NA
CDR3 protein: CASSEKGGASNEQFF

J gene: TRBJ1-1
V gene: TRBV4-1
clone size: NA
CDR3 protein: CASSHPGIVTEAFF

J gene: TRBJ2-1
V gene: TRBV6-6
clone size: NA
CDR3 protein: CASSYMAGGFNEQFF

J gene: TRBJ2-1
V gene: TRBV6-6
clone size: NA
CDR3 protein: CASSYGRGNEQFF